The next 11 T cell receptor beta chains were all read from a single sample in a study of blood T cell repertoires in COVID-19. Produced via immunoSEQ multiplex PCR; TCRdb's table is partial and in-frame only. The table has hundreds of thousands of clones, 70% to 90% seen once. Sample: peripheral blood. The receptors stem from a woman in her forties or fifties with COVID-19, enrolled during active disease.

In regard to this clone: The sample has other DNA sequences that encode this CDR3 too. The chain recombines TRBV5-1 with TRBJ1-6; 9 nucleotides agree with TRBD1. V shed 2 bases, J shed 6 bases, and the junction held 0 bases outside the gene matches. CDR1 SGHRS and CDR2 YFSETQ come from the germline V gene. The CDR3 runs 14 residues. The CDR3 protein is CASSLQGANSPLHF. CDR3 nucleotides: TGCGCCAGCAGCTTACAGGGGGCTAATTCACCCCTCCACTTT.

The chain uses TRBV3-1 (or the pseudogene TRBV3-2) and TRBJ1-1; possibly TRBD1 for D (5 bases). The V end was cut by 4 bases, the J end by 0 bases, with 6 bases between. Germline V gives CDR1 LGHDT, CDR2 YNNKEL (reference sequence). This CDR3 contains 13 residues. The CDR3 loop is CASSRGMNTEAFF. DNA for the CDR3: TGTGCCAGCAGCCGGGGCATGAACACTGAAGCTTTCTTT.

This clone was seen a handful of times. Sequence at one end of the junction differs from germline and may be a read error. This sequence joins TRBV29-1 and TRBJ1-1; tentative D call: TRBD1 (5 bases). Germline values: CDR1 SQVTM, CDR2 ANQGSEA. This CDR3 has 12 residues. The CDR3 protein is CSVKEGDTEAFF. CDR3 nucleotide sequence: TGCAGCGTTAAAGAAGGGGACACTGAAGCTTTCTTT.

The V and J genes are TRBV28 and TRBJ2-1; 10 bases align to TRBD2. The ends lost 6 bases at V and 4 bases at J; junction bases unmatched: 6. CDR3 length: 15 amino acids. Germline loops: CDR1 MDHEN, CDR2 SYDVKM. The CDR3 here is CASSASGGGYNEQFF. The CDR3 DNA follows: TGTGCCAGCAGCGCAAGCGGGGGGGGATACAATGAGCAGTTCTTC.

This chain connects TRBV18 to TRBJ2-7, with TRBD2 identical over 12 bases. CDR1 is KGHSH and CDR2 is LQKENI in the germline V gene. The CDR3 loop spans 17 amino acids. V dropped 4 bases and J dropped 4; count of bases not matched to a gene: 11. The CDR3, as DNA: TGTGCCAGCTCACGAGGGACTAGCGGGTCTAAGCATTACGAGCAGTACTTC. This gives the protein CASSRGTSGSKHYEQYF.

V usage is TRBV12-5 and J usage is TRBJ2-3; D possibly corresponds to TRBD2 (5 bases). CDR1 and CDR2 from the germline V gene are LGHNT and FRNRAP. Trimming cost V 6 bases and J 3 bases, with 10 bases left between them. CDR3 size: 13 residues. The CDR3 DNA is TGTGCTAGTGGCCTACGGGGAACAGATACGCAGTATTTT. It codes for CASGLRGTDTQYF. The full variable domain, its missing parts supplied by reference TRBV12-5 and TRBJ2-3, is DARVTQTPRHKVTEMGQEVTMRCQPILGHNTVFWYRQTMMQGLELLAYFRNRAPLDDSGMPKDRFSAEMPDATLATLKIQPSEPRDSAVYFCASGLRGTDTQYFGPGTRLTVL.

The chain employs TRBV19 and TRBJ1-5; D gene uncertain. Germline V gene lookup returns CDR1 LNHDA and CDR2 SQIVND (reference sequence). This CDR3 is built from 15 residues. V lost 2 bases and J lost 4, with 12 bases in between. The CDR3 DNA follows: TGTGCCAGTAGTATAAGGGCCCGGGGAAATCAGCCCCAGCATTTT. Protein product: CASSIRARGNQPQHF.

This CDR3 is CASSEGGGYGYTF. CDR3 in DNA: TGTGCCAGCAGCGAGGGGGGGGGATATGGCTACACCTTC. The V and J genes are TRBV3-1 (or the pseudogene TRBV3-2) and TRBJ1-2, with D possibly being TRBD1 (6 bases). V lost 5 bases and J 5 bases, leaving 12 bases between the germline ends. In germline, CDR1 is LGHDT, CDR2 YNNKEL (reference sequence). This CDR3 has 13 amino acids.

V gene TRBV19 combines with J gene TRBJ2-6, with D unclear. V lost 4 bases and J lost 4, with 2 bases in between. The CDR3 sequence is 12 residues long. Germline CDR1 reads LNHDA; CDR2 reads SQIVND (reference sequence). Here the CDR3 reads CASSTGANVLTF. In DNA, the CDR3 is TGTGCCAGTAGTACGGGGGCCAACGTCCTGACTTTC.

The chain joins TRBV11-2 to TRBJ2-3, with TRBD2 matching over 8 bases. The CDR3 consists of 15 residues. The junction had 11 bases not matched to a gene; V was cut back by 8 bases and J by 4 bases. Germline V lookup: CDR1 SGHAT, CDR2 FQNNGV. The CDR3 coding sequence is TGTGCCAGCCTGTTGGGACTAGGCGGGTCAGATACGCAGTATTTT. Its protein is CASLLGLGGSDTQYF.

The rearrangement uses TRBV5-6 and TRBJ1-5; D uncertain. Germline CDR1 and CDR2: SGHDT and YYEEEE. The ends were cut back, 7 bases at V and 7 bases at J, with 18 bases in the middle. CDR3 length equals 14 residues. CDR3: CASSRGERGQPQHF. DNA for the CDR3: TGTGCCAGCTCGCGGGGAGAAAGAGGACAGCCCCAGCATTTT. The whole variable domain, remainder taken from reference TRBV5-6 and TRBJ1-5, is DAGVTQSPTHLIKTRGQQVTLRCSPKSGHDTVSWYQQALGQGPQFIFQYYEEEERQRGNFPDRFSGHQFPNYSSELNVNALLLGDSALYLCASSRGERGQPQHFGDGTRLSIL.